Following are 3 T cell receptor beta chains from one sample sequenced in a study of identical twins (dated by TCRdb to the mid-2010s). Libraries were built with 5' RACE. Sequencing used an Illumina HiSeq 2000. The public reads were reprocessed in TCRdb via fastp at Q25 and MiXCR, keeping in-frame beta chains. Under each unique CDR3 protein, matching rows form one entry showing the most common genes and DNA. Present in this sample are under 400,000 distinct CDR3 sequences, about 10% of which were seen just once. Under 10% of the sample is in the top ten clones. The sample was naive T cells sorted from blood. The cell subset or site label on this specimen signifies: cells isolated with a human naive T-cell isolation kit. These receptors all come from a woman between 50 and 59 years old in good health.

This clonotype appeared a few times. The chain has TRBV20-1 and TRBJ2-1, with D uncertain. Between the trimmed V and J ends, which lost 3 bases and 6 bases, there was a span of 9 bases. CDR1 is DFQATT and CDR2 is SNEGSKA in the germline V gene (reference sequence). This CDR3 region has 12 residues. In nucleotides, the CDR3 is TGCAGTGCTAGTTCGCCTGGCAATGAGCAGTTCTTC. Translation gives CSASSPGNEQFF.

This chain connects TRBV12-5 to TRBJ2-1; D not resolved. Trimming shortened V by 2 bases and J by 10 bases, and 6 bases separated the two germline ends. Germline assignment: CDR1 LGHNT and CDR2 FRNRAP. The CDR3 totals 11 residues. CDR3 in DNA: TGTGCTAGTGGTTTGTATGGGGAGCAGTTCTTC. Encoded protein: CASGLYGEQFF. The variable domain in full, completed from reference TRBV12-5 and TRBJ2-1, reads DARVTQTPRHKVTEMGQEVTMRCQPILGHNTVFWYRQTMMQGLELLAYFRNRAPLDDSGMPKDRFSAEMPDATLATLKIQPSEPRDSAVYFCASGLYGEQFFGPGTRLTVL.

This clonotype has just a few counts. The chain couples TRBV20-1 to TRBJ2-7; 8 bases agree with TRBD1. Germline CDR1 reads DFQATT; CDR2 reads SNEGSKA (reference sequence). CDR3 length: 15 residues. The trim removed 6 bases at V and 3 bases at J, leaving 13 bases unmatched. CDR3 region: CSALPQVGTGYEQYF. The CDR3 coding sequence is TGCAGTGCCCTCCCCCAGGTTGGGACAGGCTACGAGCAGTACTTC.